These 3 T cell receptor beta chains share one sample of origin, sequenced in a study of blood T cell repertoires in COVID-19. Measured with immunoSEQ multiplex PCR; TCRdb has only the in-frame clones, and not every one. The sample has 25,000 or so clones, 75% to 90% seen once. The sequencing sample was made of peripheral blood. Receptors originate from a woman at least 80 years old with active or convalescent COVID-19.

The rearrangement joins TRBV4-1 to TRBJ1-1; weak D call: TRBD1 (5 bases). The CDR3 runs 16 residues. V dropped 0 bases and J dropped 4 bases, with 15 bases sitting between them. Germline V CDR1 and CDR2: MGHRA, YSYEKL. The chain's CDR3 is CASSQDMGGLSTEAFF. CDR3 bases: TGCGCCAGCAGCCAAGACATGGGGGGTTTGAGCACTGAAGCTTTCTTT.

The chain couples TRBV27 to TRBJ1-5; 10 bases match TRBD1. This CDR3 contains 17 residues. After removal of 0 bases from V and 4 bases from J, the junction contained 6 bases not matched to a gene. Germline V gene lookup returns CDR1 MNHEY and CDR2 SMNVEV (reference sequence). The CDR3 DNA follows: TGTGCCAGCAGTTTATCGGGTCCGGACAGGGGGAATCAGCCCCAGCATTTT. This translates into CASSLSGPDRGNQPQHF.

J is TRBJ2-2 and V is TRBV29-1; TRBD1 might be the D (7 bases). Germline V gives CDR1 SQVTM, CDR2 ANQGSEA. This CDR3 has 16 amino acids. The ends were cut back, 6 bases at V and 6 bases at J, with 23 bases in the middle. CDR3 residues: CSVYTTRGVSPGELFF. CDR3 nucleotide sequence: TGCAGCGTATATACAACCAGGGGGGTATCGCCCGGGGAGCTGTTTTTT.